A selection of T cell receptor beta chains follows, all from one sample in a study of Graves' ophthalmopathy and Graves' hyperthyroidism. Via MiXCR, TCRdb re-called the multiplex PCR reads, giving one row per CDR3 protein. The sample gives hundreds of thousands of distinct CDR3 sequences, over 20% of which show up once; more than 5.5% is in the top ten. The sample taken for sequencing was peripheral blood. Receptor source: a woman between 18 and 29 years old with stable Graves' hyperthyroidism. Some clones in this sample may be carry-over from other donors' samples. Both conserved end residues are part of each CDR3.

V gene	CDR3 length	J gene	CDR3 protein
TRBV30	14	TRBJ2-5	CAWRTGSRQETQYF
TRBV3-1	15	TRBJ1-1	CASSQDVYMNTEAFF
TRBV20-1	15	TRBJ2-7	CSARRLGVSLYEQYF
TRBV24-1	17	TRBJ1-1	CATSDFIRDRVNTEAFF
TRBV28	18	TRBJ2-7	CASSLRREALGGSREQYF
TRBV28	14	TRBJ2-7	CASSLSGQSYEQYF
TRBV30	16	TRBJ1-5	CAWSAYGTGLNQPQHF
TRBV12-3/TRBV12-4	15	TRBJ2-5	CASSRTQGGFGTQYF
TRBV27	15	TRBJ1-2	CASSSYPVSNYGYTF
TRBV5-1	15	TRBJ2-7	CASSLEGPGPSEQYF
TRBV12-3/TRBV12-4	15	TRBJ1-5	CASSLSAGADQPQHF
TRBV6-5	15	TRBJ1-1	CASSYSQGVNTEAFF
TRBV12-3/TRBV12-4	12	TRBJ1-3	CASSLGLDTIYF
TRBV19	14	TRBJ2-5	CASSINIEQETQYF
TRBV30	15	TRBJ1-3	CAWTVHSLSGNTIYF
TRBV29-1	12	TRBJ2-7	CSVDRGAGEQYF
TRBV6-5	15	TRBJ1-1	CASSYSGVSDTEAFF
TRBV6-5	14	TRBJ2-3	CASISGGNTDTQYF
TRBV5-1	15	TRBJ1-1	CASSLGADDRTEAFF
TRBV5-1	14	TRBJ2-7	CASRPGTPDYEQYF
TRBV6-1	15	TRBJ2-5	CASSPLAGGRETQYF
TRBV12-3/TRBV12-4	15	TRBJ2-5	CASSFAGTVQETQYF
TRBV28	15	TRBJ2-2	CASSSGTRITGELFF
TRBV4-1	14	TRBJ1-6	CASSRFTANSPLHF
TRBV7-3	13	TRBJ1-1	CASSLKHNTEAFF
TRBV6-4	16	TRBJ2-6	CASSPIGVSGANVLTF
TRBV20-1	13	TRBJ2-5	CSARDSGTETQYF
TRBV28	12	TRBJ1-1	CASSWVWAEAFF
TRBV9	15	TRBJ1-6	CASSVRWQGGSPLHF
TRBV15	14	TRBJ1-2	CATSRTDRVYGYTF
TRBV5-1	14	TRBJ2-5	CASSLDWRQETQYF
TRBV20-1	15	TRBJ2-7	CSARDKGGGSYEQYF
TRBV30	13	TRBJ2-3	CAWRFSATDTQYF
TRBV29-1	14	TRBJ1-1	CSIRDRLKGTEAFF
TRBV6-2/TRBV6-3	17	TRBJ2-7	CASSLRDREGPGYEQYF
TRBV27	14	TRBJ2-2	CASSFVGDTGELFF
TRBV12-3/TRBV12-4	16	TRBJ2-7	CASNLGGAKSSYEQYF
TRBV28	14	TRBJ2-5	CASIQGDYQETQYF
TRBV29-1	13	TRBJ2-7	CSVVAGGPYEQYF
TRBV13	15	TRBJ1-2	CASSLGALSWYGYTF
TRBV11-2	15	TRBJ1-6	CASSPLTGNNSPLHF
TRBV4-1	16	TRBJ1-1	CASSQDTRGGNTEAFF
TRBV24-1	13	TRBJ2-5	CATSVQGWETQYF
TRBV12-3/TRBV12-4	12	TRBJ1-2	CASSLEGSDYTF
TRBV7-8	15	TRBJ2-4	CASSLVAIEGNIQYF
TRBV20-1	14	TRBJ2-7	CSAPPGGGIYEQYF
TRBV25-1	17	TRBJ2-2	CASTPGPTHPLSGELFF
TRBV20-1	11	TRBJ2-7	CSAGQGHEQYF
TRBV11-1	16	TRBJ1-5	CASSSPGTGTYQPQHF
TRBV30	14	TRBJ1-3	CAWYSGGTGNTIYF
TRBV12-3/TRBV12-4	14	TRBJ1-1	CASTSGHLNTEAFF
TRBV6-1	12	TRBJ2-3	CASSEGDYTQYF
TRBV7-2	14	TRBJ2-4	CASSTTGAKNIQYF
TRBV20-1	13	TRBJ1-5	CSAREDNNQPQHF
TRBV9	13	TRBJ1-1	CASSVSVDTEAFF
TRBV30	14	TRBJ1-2	CAWSVSSRNYGYTF